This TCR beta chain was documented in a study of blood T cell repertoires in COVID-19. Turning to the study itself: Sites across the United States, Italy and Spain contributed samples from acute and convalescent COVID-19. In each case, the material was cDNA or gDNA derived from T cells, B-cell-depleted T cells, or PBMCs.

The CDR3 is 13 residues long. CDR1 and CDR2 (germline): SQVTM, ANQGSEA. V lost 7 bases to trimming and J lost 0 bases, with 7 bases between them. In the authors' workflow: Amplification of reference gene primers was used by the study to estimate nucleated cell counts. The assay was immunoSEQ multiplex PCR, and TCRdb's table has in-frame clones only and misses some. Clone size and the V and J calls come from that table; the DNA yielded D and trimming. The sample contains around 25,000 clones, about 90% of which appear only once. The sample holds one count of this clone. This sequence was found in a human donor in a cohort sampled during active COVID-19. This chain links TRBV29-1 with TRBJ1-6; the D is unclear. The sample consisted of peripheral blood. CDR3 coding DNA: TGCAGCGCAATGAGCTCCTATAATTCACCCCTCCACTTT. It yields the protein CSAMSSYNSPLHF.